The following is a T cell receptor beta chain sequence with its context. It has no known antigen specificity. Base qualities were left out, and no much larger clone turns up one base away. The donors were healthy, HIV-negative adults who had no recently reported acute infections or vaccinations. Every donor was a Caucasian adult living in Nashville, Tennessee, USA. CD4+ T cells were enriched through magnetic negative selection, after which naive cells were positively selected on CD45RA and the remaining negative fraction served as the memory subset. Blood was collected by leukapheresis, and PBMCs were isolated by Ficoll-Histopaque density gradient centrifugation and then cryopreserved in liquid nitrogen vapor phase. Purity and quantity of every magnetically sorted T cell population were checked by analytical flow cytometry. Genomic DNA was isolated from every sorted fraction and measured by UV absorbance on a Nanodrop 2000c.

The germline V gene (reference sequence) sets CDR1 to MNHNY and CDR2 to SVGAGI. The CDR3 goes from the cysteine to the phenylalanine over 16 residues. Solely the CDR3 DNA is kept, with 48 bases framed from the first base. V loses 7 bases, J loses 6 bases, and the germline ends lie 21 bases apart. The sample is drawn from a study of shared clonotypes between healthy human individuals (dated by TCRdb to the early 2020s). At the level of the whole study: A few men and two women, aged 18 to 49 years, made up the cohort. For each donor, CD4 naive and CD4 memory were each run on three plates, CD8 naive on two plates, and CD8 memory on one plate. The study deeply sequenced blood TCR repertoires of five healthy adults to estimate repertoire size and the extent of clonotype sharing between individuals. Different laboratories and diverse techniques were used to prepare libraries and sequence TCR repertoires, to increase sequencing depth and limit assay-specific biases. Each donor's leukapheresis produced roughly between roughly 0.9 and 8.9 billion PBMCs.

What the research found in general, with its limitations: Because the study included a small number of donors, the genetic and exposure-history diversity represented was limited. Naive subsets generally had larger estimated clonotype richness than memory subsets. Based on pairwise subsampling, the degree of clonotype sharing among donors was expected to be affected by sequencing depth. When several donors were compared, the shared fraction of clonotypes was around 5% for naive CD4, approximately 3.3% for naive CD8, about 2.4% for memory CD4, and around 0.37% for memory CD8. Sampling was limited to blood, and TCR repertoires in tissue likely differ from TCR repertoires in blood. Even with the large sequencing depth, rarefaction of the sorted-subset datasets indicated that sequencing was incomplete. Clonotypes shared by all four sorted-subset donors showed higher generation probabilities than non-shared clonotypes.

Using the deep immunoSEQ assay, multiplex PCR amplified TCR CDR3 regions from genomic DNA. Extracted genomic DNA from each cell subset was spread evenly across all wells of several immunoSEQ 96-well plates, with each plate serving as a replicate. For sorted subsets, roughly 200 ng of genomic DNA, equivalent to tens of thousands of T cell genomes, went into each replicate PCR. Purified libraries were quantified with a Qubit 3.0 fluorometer, sized on a Bioanalyzer 2100, and re-quantified with the KAPA Library Quantification kit. Each immunoSEQ 96-well plate was sequenced on its own single-read 150-cycle Illumina NextSeq 550 flow cell. Per the authors' processing: Because the immunoSEQ output included only junctional sequences and no quality scores, the filtering could not be the same as the filtering used for full-length reads. Sequences were annotated with PyIR, a Python wrapper for IgBLAST v1.9, using IMGT germline references to assign V/J genes and CDR3. Reads with weak V/J assignments (E-value above 1e-6), missing CDR3, stop codons, out-of-frame junctions, or ambiguous translated residues were removed. V3J clonotypes were defined by identical inferred V gene, J gene, and CDR3 amino acid sequence. Percentage overlap between repertoires was calculated by dividing the number of shared unique clonotypes by the size of the smaller repertoire. Richness of each repertoire was evaluated using RTK rarefaction, the Chao1 estimator, and Recon v2.1 estimates of unobserved clonotypes. Generation probabilities for all TCRbeta clonotypes obtained by the gDNA method from several donors were computed using OLGA. Imported from immuneACCESS, the table was reduced by TCRdb to in-frame sequences with V and J called. These copies leave out some clones; in studies compared against another copy, an unresolved V gene accounts for under half, and the cause of the remainder is not known. That table is the source of V, J and clone size, and D and trimming were worked out from the DNA. In this sample the table shows 2,100,000 or so clones, 90% to 96% of which occur a single time. The ten largest clones add up to over 0.1% of the sample.

The chain links TRBV6-6 with TRBJ1-4; perhaps TRBD1 is the D gene, with 5 bases matching. Sequenced: naive CD4+ T cells sorted from blood. Taken with the paper, the label for cell subset or site translates to: CD45RA+ positively selected. The sequence derives from a man between 18 and 35 years old in good health. The CDR3 protein sequence reads: CASTGRGGDGDEKLFF. At the DNA level, the sequence is TGTGCCAGCACCGGAAGGGGCGGGGACGGTGATGAAAAACTGTTTTTT.